This T cell receptor (beta chain) was recovered during a study of T cell responses to AZD1222 COVID-19 vaccine. Study-level points and caveats: Compared with day 0, the breadth and depth of the Spike-specific TCR repertoire rose significantly after two doses of AZD1222. Mapped onto spike, vaccine-associated CD4 TCRs spanned it and were dominant at 160-218 and 743-854. None of the repertoires were sampled until the peak T cell response had passed. Reportedly, close to half of spike-specific TCRs are directed against unmutated variant regions.

The length of the CDR3 is 14 residues. CDR1 and CDR2 from the germline V gene are SNHLY and FYNNEI. For this clone: Antigen: not known.

The repertoire was sequenced with immunoSEQ multiplex PCR; TCRdb's copy has only in-frame clones and lacks some. The table lists about 47,000 clones, more than 60% of them singletons. The source material was peripheral blood, sampled on day 0 of MenACWY control vaccination. The sequence came from an adult in good health. V is TRBV2 and J is TRBJ2-1, with 9 bases that match TRBD2. CDR3 DNA: TGTGCGGGGGGGAGACTAGCGGTTTACAATGAGCAGTTCTTC. Its protein is CAGGRLAVYNEQFF.